This record looks at one TCR beta chain sequence and its context. This specimen comes from a study of CD8+CD57+ T cells in acquired aplastic anemia. Genomic DNA, the template, was used for profiling of the TCR beta VDJ and CDR3. Each CDR3 protein gets one entry after TCRdb re-called the reads with MiXCR. The repertoire holds under 200,000 distinct CDR3 sequences, roughly 48% seen once, with around 2.9% in the top ten. Patients included in sequencing had previously demonstrated CD8+CD57+ cell expansion by flow cytometry. The source material was sorted CD4+, CD8+, or CD8+CD57+ T cells (not recorded which) from PBMCs. The clonotype originates from a human donor with aplastic anemia.

The DNA of the CDR3 is TGTGCCAGCAGTTTAGAAGTTTACGTGCAGTTCTTC. This gives the protein CASSLEVYVQFF. V and J are TRBV12-3 or TRBV12-4 and TRBJ2-1; D is undetermined. The CDR3 runs 12 residues. V was cut by 1 base and J by 12 bases, with 10 bases left in between.